These T cell receptor beta chains were read from a single sample in a study of T cells after yellow fever vaccination. TCRdb processed the 5' RACE reads anew with MiXCR; each CDR3 protein has one entry. The table records some 320,000 distinct CDR3 sequences, roughly 10% of them present only once. The sequences come from CD4+ T cells sorted from PBMCs, collected 45 days after the yellow fever booster vaccination. These receptors originate from a man in his late teens or twenties who received the YFV17D yellow fever vaccine. Each CDR3 is given with its conserved first and last residue. D genes are given only for firm matches. Only part of the rows carry a size: once, few, many, or a class if the clone is expanded.

size	V	J	D	DNA	CDR3
-	TRBV2	TRBJ1-1	-	TGTGCCAGCGTGGCCGACCAGATTCGGGGGGACACTGAAGCTTTCTTT	CASVADQIRGDTEAFF
-	TRBV24-1	TRBJ1-1	TRBD1	TGTGCCACCAGGGACAGGTTCAACACTGAAGCTTTCTTT	CATRDRFNTEAFF
many	TRBV7-2	TRBJ2-7	TRBD2	TGTGCCAGCAGCCCCCCGGGGGGACGGAGCTCCTACGAGCAGTACTTC	CASSPPGGRSSYEQYF
-	TRBV5-6	TRBJ1-1	TRBD1	TGTGCCAGCAGCTTGAGGGGGCCCCAGAACACTGAAGCTTTCTTT	CASSLRGPQNTEAFF
few	TRBV21-1	TRBJ2-1	-	TGTGCCAGCAGCAAAAACCGGGACCTCAATGAGCAGTTCTTC	CASSKNRDLNEQFF
-	TRBV28	TRBJ2-5	-	TGTGCCAGCAGTCCCTGGTCAGTCGGAGAGACCCAGTACTTC	CASSPWSVGETQYF
-	TRBV5-1	TRBJ1-1	-	TGCGCCAGCAGCTCGATGGAGAGGACTGAAGCTTTCTTT	CASSSMERTEAFF
few	TRBV7-3	TRBJ2-2	TRBD1	TGTGCCAGCAGCTTCCTCTTGACAGGGGTTAACACCGGGGAGCTGTTTTTT	CASSFLLTGVNTGELFF
few	TRBV7-2	TRBJ2-2	TRBD1	TGTGCCAGCAGCCCGACAGGGTTTGGTATCGGGGAGCTGTTTTTT	CASSPTGFGIGELFF
-	TRBV2	TRBJ1-3	-	TGTGCCAGTAAGACTGGCAACTCTGGAAACACCATATATTTT	CASKTGNSGNTIYF
once	TRBV29-1	TRBJ1-6	TRBD1	TGCAGCACCGGACAGGAGGGAAATTCACCCCTCCACTTT	CSTGQEGNSPLHF
few	TRBV7-3	TRBJ2-2	TRBD1	TGTGCCAGCAGCTCCCAGGGACAGGGGGGCACCGGGGAGCTGTTTTTT	CASSSQGQGGTGELFF
few	TRBV3-1	TRBJ2-3	-	TGTGCCAGCAGCCATCTACAGGGAGGAGATACGCAGTATTTT	CASSHLQGGDTQYF
few	TRBV7-8	TRBJ2-7	-	TGTGCCAGCAGCCCTCGGAACGAGCAGTACTTC	CASSPRNEQYF
-	TRBV6-1	TRBJ1-4	-	TGTGCCAGCAGTGAAGCGCGAGGGGGTATAGAAAAACTGTTTTTT	CASSEARGGIEKLFF
once	TRBV12-3/TRBV12-4	TRBJ1-1	-	TGTGCCAGCCGCGACGGTCGCGAGGGTCCTGAAGCTTTCTTT	CASRDGREGPEAFF
-	TRBV7-3	TRBJ2-1	TRBD1	TGTGCCAGCAGCCGGACAGGGGGCGATTACAATGAGCAGTTCTTC	CASSRTGGDYNEQFF
-	TRBV6-1	TRBJ2-6	-	TGTGCCAGCACCGGAGGGAGCTCTGGGGCCAACGTCCTGACTTTC	CASTGGSSGANVLTF
-	TRBV6-1	TRBJ1-5	-	TGTGCCAGCAGTGAAATTTCGTCAGGGCAGTATCAGCCCCAGCATTTT	CASSEISSGQYQPQHF
few	TRBV7-3	TRBJ2-2	TRBD1	TGTGCCAGCAGCTCGAGACAGGGAGACACCGGGGAGCTGTTTTTT	CASSSRQGDTGELFF
-	TRBV6-1	TRBJ1-2	-	TGTGCCAGCGCAGTAGACGGCTATGGCTACACCTTC	CASAVDGYGYTF
many	TRBV7-2	TRBJ2-3	-	TGTGCCAGCAGCTTGCTAGCAGATACGCAGTATTTT	CASSLLADTQYF
few	TRBV2	TRBJ2-4	-	TGTGCCAGCAGTGAAATACGGTCGGTGGACAGCCGACTCAAAAACATTCAGTACTTC	CASSEIRSVDSRLKNIQYF